This T cell receptor (beta chain) was observed in a study of T cells in localized non-small cell lung cancer. Clones were read by immunoSEQ multiplex PCR, and TCRdb kept only the in-frame ones, dropping some. The sample gives roughly 830 clones, about a fifth of which show up once; 20% is in the top ten. This CDR3 comprises 15 residues. The V gene lost 0 bases and the J gene lost 8 bases, with 16 bases spanning the gap. The germline CDR1 and CDR2 sequences are MDHEN and SYDVKM. The rearrangement joins TRBV28 to TRBJ1-2; D not certain. The clonotype comes from a man aged 40 to 70 with stage II lung adenocarcinoma. The source was normal lung tissue next to the tumor, collected before any cancer treatment. The CDR3 DNA reads TGTGCCAGCAGTTTATGGGGAGGAACCTTTGGGGGCTACACCTTC. Protein sequence: CASSLWGGTFGGYTF.